Presented here are 26 T cell receptor beta chains from one specimen sequenced in a study of T cells in Graves' hyperthyroidism and ophthalmopathy (dated by TCRdb to between 2018 and 2021). Receptor libraries were prepared by multiplex PCR. Sequencing was performed on an Illumina HiSeq 2000. Amplification of TCR beta CDR3 regions was carried out from RNA transcripts. A first-round RT-PCR of the TCR CDR3 used the HTBI primer set with the Qiagen OneStep RT-PCR kit. TCRdb reanalyzed the raw reads on its own, using fastp at Q25 for trimming and MiXCR for clone calling, and kept in-frame beta chains. One record per CDR3 amino acid sequence lists the most common genes and DNA. The sample includes about 410,000 distinct CDR3 sequences, with about 14% observed a single time. About 13% of the sample rests with the top ten. The sequencing sample was made of blood. These receptors all stem from a man younger than 35 with Graves' ophthalmopathy.

This clonotype was observed many times. J is TRBJ1-1 and V is TRBV12-3 or TRBV12-4, with 10 bases that match TRBD1. The junction had 2 bases not matched to a gene; V was cut back by 2 bases and J by 2 bases. This CDR3 contains 15 residues. The CDR3 loop reads CASSLRQGANTEAFF. As DNA, the CDR3 is TGTGCCAGCAGTTTAAGACAGGGGGCAAACACTGAAGCTTTCTTT.

This clonotype was counted many times. The chain has TRBV11-2 and TRBJ1-4; TRBD1 is a possible D gene (5 bases). The V end lost 3 bases, the J end lost 4 bases, and 12 bases lay between the germline ends. The V gene's germline CDR1 is SGHAT and CDR2 FQNNGV. This CDR3 comprises 15 residues. The CDR3 here is CASSFVAGYNEKLFF. The CDR3 nucleotides are TGTGCCAGCAGCTTTGTAGCAGGGTATAATGAAAAACTGTTTTTT.

The V and J genes are TRBV9 and TRBJ2-5, with a weak D call TRBD2 (6 bases). Trimming removed 4 bases at V and 3 bases at J, with 13 bases between. The CDR3 contains 14 residues. Germline V CDR1 and CDR2: SGDLS, YYNGEE. CDR3 in amino acids: CASSPDLAKETQYF. In DNA, the CDR3 is TGTGCCAGCAGCCCCGACCTAGCGAAAGAGACCCAGTACTTC.

On this clonotype itself: A much larger clonotype is one base distant, so this may be a read error. This rearrangement joins TRBV7-9 to TRBJ2-1; the match to TRBD1 covers 10 bases. The CDR3 has 16 residues. Germline V CDR1 and CDR2: SEHNR, FQNEAQ (reference sequence). The CDR3 nucleotides are TGTGCCGGCAGCTGGGGGGCCGGGACAGGGGACAATGAGCAGTTCTTC. Its protein is CAGSWGAGTGDNEQFF.

The chain has TRBV5-1 and TRBJ2-7, with D maybe TRBD1 (5 bases). Trimming pared 3 bases from V and 3 bases from J, leaving 13 bases between. This CDR3 contains 14 residues. Germline CDR1 is SGHRS and CDR2 is YFSETQ. This CDR3 is CASSSAGQLYEQYF. CDR3 nucleotides: TGCGCCAGCAGCTCCGCAGGGCAACTCTACGAGCAGTACTTC.

The chain links TRBV6-1 to TRBJ1-3; no definite D call. Looked up from germline, CDR1 is MNHNS and CDR2 is SASEGT. The CDR3 covers 14 residues. V lost 8 bases and J 1 base, leaving 12 bases between the germline ends. CDR3 in amino acids: CASADSASGNTIYF. The CDR3 DNA sequence: TGTGCCAGCGCGGATTCCGCTTCTGGAAACACCATATATTTT.

This clonotype came up a few times. V and J are TRBV9 and TRBJ2-2; possible D gene TRBD2, 6 bases. V dropped 0 bases and J dropped 2 bases, with 14 bases sitting between them. The CDR3 runs 17 residues. Germline V gene sequence: CDR1 SGDLS, CDR2 YYNGEE. The CDR3, as DNA: TGTGCCAGCAGCGTAGACCGGGGACTTCTAAACACCGGGGAGCTGTTTTTT. Amino acids: CASSVDRGLLNTGELFF. The variable domain in full, completed from reference TRBV9 and TRBJ2-2, reads DSGVTQTPKHLITATGQRVTLRCSPRSGDLSVYWYQQSLDQGLQFLIQYYNGEERAKGNILERFSAQQFPDLHSELNLSSLELGDSALYFCASSVDRGLLNTGELFFGEGSRLTVL.

The sample holds many counts of this clonotype. The rearrangement joins TRBV3-1 to TRBJ2-4, with no clear D. This CDR3 is built from 15 residues. Germline V gene lookup returns CDR1 LGHDT and CDR2 YNNKEL (reference sequence). V lost 0 bases to trimming and J lost 7 bases, with 13 bases between them. The CDR3 loop reads CASSQDNQVWNIQYF. The CDR3 bases are TGTGCCAGCAGCCAAGATAATCAGGTCTGGAACATTCAGTACTTC. The entire variable domain, with the rest obtained from reference TRBV3-1 and TRBJ2-4, is as follows: DTAVSQTPKYLVTQMGNDKSIKCEQNLGHDTMYWYKQDSKKFLKIMFSYNNKELIINETVPNRFSPKSPDKAHLNLHINSLELGDSAVYFCASSQDNQVWNIQYFGAGTRLSVL.

Many counts were recorded for this clonotype. The DNA of the CDR3 is TGTGCCAGCAGCCTACAGGGGGCTATTGGAAACACCATATATTTT. Its protein is CASSLQGAIGNTIYF. The chain has TRBV3-1 and TRBJ1-3; TRBD1 matches 9 bases. The CDR3 is made up of 15 amino acids. The junction had 4 bases not matched to a gene; V was cut back by 4 bases and J by 3 bases. Germline CDR1 reads LGHDT; CDR2 reads YNNKEL (reference sequence).

This clonotype appeared many times. The chain joins TRBV20-1 to TRBJ2-1; 8 bases map to TRBD2. CDR1 and CDR2 from the germline V gene are DFQATT and SNEGSKA (reference sequence). The CDR3 totals 14 residues. The V gene end was trimmed by 3 bases and the J gene end by 4 bases; junction bases not matched to a gene: 5. The CDR3 DNA follows: TGCAGTGCTAGCGGCGGGGGGTTTTACAATGAGCAGTTCTTC. It codes for CSASGGGFYNEQFF.

The chain is built from TRBV12-3 or TRBV12-4 and TRBJ1-1; weak D call: TRBD1 (5 bases). Trimming stripped 8 bases from V and 4 bases from J, with 17 bases between. This CDR3 is 14 amino acids long. CDR3 loop: CASSRQSVVTEAFF. The CDR3 nucleotides are TGTGCCAGCTCTCGACAGTCGGTTGTCACTGAAGCTTTCTTT.

This clonotype was observed many times. The chain couples TRBV7-2 to TRBJ1-6, with TRBD1 matching over 8 bases. The V segment lost 5 bases and the J segment 10 bases; nucleotides outside the gene matches: 7. CDR3 size: 14 residues. Per the germline V gene, CDR1 is SGHTA and CDR2 is FQGNSA. The CDR3: CASSLTGVESPLHF. The CDR3 DNA sequence: TGTGCCAGCAGCCTGACAGGGGTAGAATCACCCCTCCACTTT.

This clonotype occurred a few times. The chain recombines TRBV19 with TRBJ2-7; 12 bases are shared with TRBD2. The length of the CDR3 is 14 residues. Per the germline V gene, CDR1 is LNHDA and CDR2 is SQIVND (reference sequence). The V and J ends lost 5 bases and 6 bases, in that order; junction bases with no gene match: 5. This CDR3 reads CASSALAGGSEQYF. In DNA, the CDR3 is TGTGCCAGTAGTGCACTAGCGGGAGGATCCGAGCAGTACTTC.

This clonotype was seen many times. This chain connects TRBV5-1 to TRBJ2-1; possibly TRBD1 for D (6 bases). With 4 bases removed from V and 10 bases from J, the gap between germline ends came to 18 bases. CDR3 length: 14 amino acids. Germline loops: CDR1 SGHRS, CDR2 YFSETQ. The CDR3 reads CASSLGAGGEEQFF. The CDR3, as DNA: TGCGCCAGCAGCCTGGGGGCTGGTGGGGAAGAGCAGTTCTTC.

At least ten counts were recorded for this clonotype. V is TRBV3-1 and J is TRBJ2-2; no definite D call. The CDR3 contains 13 residues. Germline CDR1 is LGHDT and CDR2 is YNNKEL (reference sequence). The V and J ends lost 3 bases and 4 bases respectively, with 6 bases between them. The DNA for the CDR3 is TGTGCCAGCAGCCATACGGCCACCGGGGAGCTGTTTTTT. As protein: CASSHTATGELFF.

This clonotype appeared many times. The V gene is TRBV7-9, the J gene TRBJ2-1, with D maybe TRBD2 (7 bases). CDR3 length equals 15 residues. CDR1 and CDR2 from the germline V gene are SEHNR and FQNEAQ (reference sequence). The V gene lost 1 base and the J gene lost 5 bases, with 12 bases spanning the gap. CDR3 residues: CASSLGGGGDNEQFF. The CDR3 region has the DNA TGTGCCAGCAGCTTAGGGGGGGGCGGAGACAATGAGCAGTTCTTC.

The rearrangement uses TRBV4-2 and TRBJ1-1; D possibly corresponds to TRBD1 (5 bases). V was pared by 0 bases and J by 7 bases, with 21 bases between. CDR1 LGHNA and CDR2 YNFKEQ come from the germline V gene. There are 17 residues in the CDR3. Here the CDR3 reads CASSQEGSRGWPGEAFF. The CDR3 DNA is TGTGCCAGCAGCCAAGAAGGGTCGAGGGGTTGGCCAGGTGAAGCTTTCTTT.

About this clonotype: A read error may be the cause here, since a much bigger clone is one base away. No conserved phenylalanine or tryptophan is present at the end of the CDR3, so a read error is the likely explanation. The chain is built from TRBV4-1 and TRBJ1-2; TRBD1 matches 7 bases. The germline CDR1 and CDR2 sequences are MGHRA and YSYEKL. The CDR3 is 13 residues long. V lost 7 bases, J lost 2 bases, and 4 bases stayed unmatched. CDR3 in DNA: TGCGCCAGCACCCGACAGGGAAACTATGGCTACACCTCC. Translated: CASTRQGNYGYTS.

In its sample, this clonotype was seen many times. This chain links TRBV5-8 with TRBJ2-3, with D uncertain. The CDR3 length is 14 residues. Trimming pared 1 base from V and 0 bases from J, leaving 6 bases between. Germline lookup yields CDR1 SGHTS and CDR2 YDEGEE. CDR3 coding DNA: TGTGCCAGCAGCTTGTGGAGTAGCACAGATACGCAGTATTTT. Translating gives CASSLWSSTDTQYF.

A few counts support this clonotype. The genes are TRBV4-1 and TRBJ2-1, with 14 nucleotides matching TRBD2. CDR1 MGHRA and CDR2 YSYEKL come from the germline V gene. The CDR3 runs to 17 residues. V dropped 0 bases and J dropped 7; count of bases not matched to a gene: 5. The CDR3: CASSQEGLAGVRNEQFF. The CDR3 nucleotides are TGCGCCAGCAGCCAAGAGGGACTAGCGGGAGTGAGGAATGAGCAGTTCTTC.

V and J are TRBV29-1 and TRBJ2-7, with 8 bases that match TRBD1. In germline, CDR1 is SQVTM, CDR2 ANQGSEA. V lost 1 base to trimming and J lost 1 base; unmatched junction nucleotides: 3. This CDR3 has 14 amino acids. The CDR3: CSVEGGQVSYEQYF. For the CDR3, the DNA is TGCAGCGTTGAAGGGGGACAGGTATCCTACGAGCAGTACTTC.

This sequence joins TRBV5-6 and TRBJ2-7, with D possibly TRBD1 on 5 matching bases. V lost 1 base and J lost 6, with 29 bases in between. This CDR3 region has 19 residues. Germline V gives CDR1 SGHDT, CDR2 YYEEEE. The CDR3 loop is CASSLLTVISSGSHGEQYF. The CDR3 nucleotides read TGTGCCAGCAGCTTGCTGACAGTTATATCCAGTGGTTCTCATGGCGAGCAGTACTTC.

This clonotype was found many times. The V and J genes are TRBV7-8 and TRBJ2-3; a possible D gene is TRBD2 (5 bases). V lost 0 bases and J lost 6, with 7 bases in between. CDR1 is SGHVS and CDR2 is FQNEAQ in the germline V gene. This CDR3 contains 13 residues. The CDR3 protein is CASSLAGEDTQYF. CDR3 nucleotide sequence: TGTGCCAGCAGCTTAGCGGGAGAGGATACGCAGTATTTT.

This clonotype turned up a few times. The V call is TRBV6-1, the J call TRBJ2-7, with D perhaps assigned TRBD1 or TRBD2 (5 bases each). Germline CDR1 MNHNS, CDR2 SASEGT. With 5 bases removed from V and 3 bases from J, the gap between germline ends came to 11 bases. This CDR3 is built from 13 residues. The CDR3 is CASSWARGYEQYF. Written as DNA, the CDR3 is TGTGCCAGCAGTTGGGCGAGGGGCTACGAGCAGTACTTC.

This clonotype was counted at least ten times. This chain uses TRBV5-4 with TRBJ1-2; D is uncertain. Trimming left V 0 bases short and J 3 bases short, with 12 bases between. The CDR3 totals 15 residues. Germline V lookup: CDR1 SGHNT, CDR2 YYREEE (reference sequence). The CDR3, as DNA: TGTGCCAGCAGCTTGGATACAGTCGCGGACTATGGCTACACCTTC. This encodes CASSLDTVADYGYTF.

This clonotype was detected ten times or more. This chain connects TRBV20-1 to TRBJ2-7; 10 bases match TRBD1. Losses at the gene ends were 3 bases for V and 4 bases for J; bases not matched to a gene: 9. Germline CDR1 DFQATT, CDR2 SNEGSKA (reference sequence). The CDR3 covers 15 residues. Written as DNA, the CDR3 is TGCAGTGCTAGGAAGGGTGGGACAGGGGCATACGAGCAGTACTTC. Its protein product is CSARKGGTGAYEQYF.